This T cell receptor (beta chain) was documented in a study of blood T cells in healthy people across ages. The sample holds many counts of this clonotype. Trimming removed 5 bases at V and 3 bases at J, with 14 bases between. Germline lookup yields CDR1 MNHEY and CDR2 SVGEGT. The CDR3 is made up of 14 amino acids. Samples had at least 6 million PBMCs isolated from them. Combining a sample-barcoded 5' primer with a J-beta primer mix, a second PCR ran for about 6 to 11 cycles. TCRdb fed the 5' RACE reads into MiXCR, producing one record per CDR3 protein. Of around 820,000 distinct CDR3 sequences listed, 25% are singletons. These records were also assigned to another study, of T cells of mothers and their children.

V usage is TRBV6-2 or TRBV6-3 and J usage is TRBJ2-7; possibly TRBD2 for D (7 bases). This clonotype originated in a boy between 10 and 17 years old in good health. Sequenced material: blood. CDR3 amino acids: CASSPPGGLYEQYF. CDR3 sequence (DNA): TGTGCCAGCAGTCCCCCCGGGGGGCTCTACGAGCAGTACTTC.